This TCR beta chain was sequenced during a study of T cell repertoires in cytomegalovirus infection. V lost 5 bases and J 3 bases, leaving 13 bases between the germline ends. The germline V gene encodes CDR1 MGHDK and CDR2 SYGVNS. CDR3 length: 15 amino acids. TCRdb recomputed calls from the reads with MiXCR, one row per CDR3 protein. The sample holds around 340,000 distinct CDR3 sequences, approximately 32% seen once. For this clonotype: The antigen remains unidentified.

Source: cultured PBMCs, taken from culture after CMV antigen stimulation. The chain has TRBV25-1 and TRBJ1-4, with unresolved D. The TCR sequence derives from a human donor in good health (CMV status not recorded). Some clones in this sample may be carry-over from other donors' samples. The CDR3 DNA reads as TGTGCCAGCAGTTCCCCCTGGTCGGCTAATGAAAAACTGTTTTTT. Its protein is CASSSPWSANEKLFF.